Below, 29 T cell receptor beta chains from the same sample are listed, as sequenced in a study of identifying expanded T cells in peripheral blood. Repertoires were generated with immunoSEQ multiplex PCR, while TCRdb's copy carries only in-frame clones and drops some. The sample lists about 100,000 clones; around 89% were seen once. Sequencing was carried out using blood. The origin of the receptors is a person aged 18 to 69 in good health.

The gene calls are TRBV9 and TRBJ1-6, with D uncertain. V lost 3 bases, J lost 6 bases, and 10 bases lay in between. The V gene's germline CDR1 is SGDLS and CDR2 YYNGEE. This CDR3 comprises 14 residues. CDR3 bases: TGTGCCAGCAGCGACAATGCGGCTAATTCACCCCTCCACTTT. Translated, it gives CASSDNAANSPLHF.

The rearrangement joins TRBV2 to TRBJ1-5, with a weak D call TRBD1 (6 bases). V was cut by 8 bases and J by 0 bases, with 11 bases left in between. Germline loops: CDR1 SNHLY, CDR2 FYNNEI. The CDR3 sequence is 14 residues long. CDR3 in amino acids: CASGRDTSNQPQHF. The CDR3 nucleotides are TGTGCCAGCGGCCGGGACACTAGCAATCAGCCCCAGCATTTT.

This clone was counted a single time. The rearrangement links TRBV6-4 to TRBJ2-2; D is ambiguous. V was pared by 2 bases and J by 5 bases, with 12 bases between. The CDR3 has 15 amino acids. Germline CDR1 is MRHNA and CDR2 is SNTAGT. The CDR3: CASSDGPQITGELFF. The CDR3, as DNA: TGTGCCAGCAGTGACGGTCCCCAGATAACCGGGGAGCTGTTTTTT.

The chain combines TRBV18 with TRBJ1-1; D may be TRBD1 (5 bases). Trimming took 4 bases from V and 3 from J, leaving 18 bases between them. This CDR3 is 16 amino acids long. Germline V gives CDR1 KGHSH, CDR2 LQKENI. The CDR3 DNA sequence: TGTGCCAGCTCACTGGGCTATTTGGGGGGGGACACTGAAGCTTTCTTT. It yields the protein CASSLGYLGGDTEAFF.

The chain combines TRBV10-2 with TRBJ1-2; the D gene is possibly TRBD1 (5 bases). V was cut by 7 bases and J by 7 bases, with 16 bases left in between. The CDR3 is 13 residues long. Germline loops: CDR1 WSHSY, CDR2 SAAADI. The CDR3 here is CASTHGGDFGYTF. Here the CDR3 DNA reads TGCGCCAGCACCCATGGGGGAGATTTTGGCTACACCTTC.

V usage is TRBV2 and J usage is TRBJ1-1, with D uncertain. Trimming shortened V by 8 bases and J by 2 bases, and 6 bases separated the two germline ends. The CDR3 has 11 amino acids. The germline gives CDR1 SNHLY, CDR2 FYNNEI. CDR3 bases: TGTGCCAGCGATGATAACACTGAAGCTTTCTTT. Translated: CASDDNTEAFF.

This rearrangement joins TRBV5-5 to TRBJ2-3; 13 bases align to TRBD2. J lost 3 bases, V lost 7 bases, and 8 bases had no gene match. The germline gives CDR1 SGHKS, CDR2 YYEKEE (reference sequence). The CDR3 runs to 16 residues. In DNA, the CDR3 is TGTGCCAGCGCTGGACTAGCGGGAGATGGGACAGATACGCAGTATTTT. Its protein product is CASAGLAGDGTDTQYF.

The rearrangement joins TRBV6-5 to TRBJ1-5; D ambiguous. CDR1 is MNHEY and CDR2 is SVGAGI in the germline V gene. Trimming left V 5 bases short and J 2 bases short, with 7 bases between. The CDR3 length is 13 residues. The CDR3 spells CASSRSGNQPQHF. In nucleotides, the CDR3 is TGTGCCAGCAGTCGGTCAGGCAATCAGCCCCAGCATTTT.

In DNA form, the CDR3 reads TGCGCCAGCAGCTTACGGGGGACCCCTAATCAGCCCCAGCATTTT. Its protein is CASSLRGTPNQPQHF. This chain uses TRBV5-1 with TRBJ1-5; tentative D call: TRBD1 (5 bases). In germline, CDR1 is SGHRS, CDR2 YFSETQ. Trimming removed 2 bases from V and 4 bases from J, with 13 bases in between. This CDR3 is built from 15 residues.

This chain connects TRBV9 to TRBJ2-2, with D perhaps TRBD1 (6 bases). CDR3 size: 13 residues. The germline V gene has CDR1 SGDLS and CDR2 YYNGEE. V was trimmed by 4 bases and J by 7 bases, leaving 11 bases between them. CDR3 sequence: CASSWTVSGELFF. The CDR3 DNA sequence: TGTGCCAGCAGCTGGACAGTGAGCGGGGAGCTGTTTTTT.

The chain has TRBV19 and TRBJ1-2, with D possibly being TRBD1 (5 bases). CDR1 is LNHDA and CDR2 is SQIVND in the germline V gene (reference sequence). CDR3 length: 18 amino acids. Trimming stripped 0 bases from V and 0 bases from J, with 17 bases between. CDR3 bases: TGTGCCAGTAGTATAGACGGCCGTCCGGAGGGACCTAACTATGGCTACACCTTC. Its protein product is CASSIDGRPEGPNYGYTF.

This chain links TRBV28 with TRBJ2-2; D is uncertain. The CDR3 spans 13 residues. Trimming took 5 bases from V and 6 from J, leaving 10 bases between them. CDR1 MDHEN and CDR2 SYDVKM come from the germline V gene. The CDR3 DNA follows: TGTGCCAGCAGTCCGTATGGGCCCGGGGAGCTGTTTTTT. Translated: CASSPYGPGELFF. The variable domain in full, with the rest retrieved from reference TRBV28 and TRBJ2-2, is DVKVTQSSRYLVKRTGEKVFLECVQDMDHENMFWYRQDPGLGLRLIYFSYDVKMKEKGDIPEGYSVSREKKERFSLILESASTNQTSMYLCASSPYGPGELFFGEGSRLTVL.

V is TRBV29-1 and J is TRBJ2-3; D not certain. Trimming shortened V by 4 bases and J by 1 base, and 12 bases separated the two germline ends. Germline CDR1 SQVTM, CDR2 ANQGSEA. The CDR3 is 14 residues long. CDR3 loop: CSVVGFFRTDTQYF. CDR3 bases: TGCAGCGTTGTAGGCTTCTTCCGCACAGATACGCAGTATTTT.

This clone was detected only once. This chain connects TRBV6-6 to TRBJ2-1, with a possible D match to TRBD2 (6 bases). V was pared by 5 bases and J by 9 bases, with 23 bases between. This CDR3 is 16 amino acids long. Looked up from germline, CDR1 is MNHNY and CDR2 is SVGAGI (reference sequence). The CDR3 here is CASSGAWGLPFSEQFF. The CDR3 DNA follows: TGTGCCAGCAGTGGGGCGTGGGGACTGCCCTTCTCTGAGCAGTTCTTC.

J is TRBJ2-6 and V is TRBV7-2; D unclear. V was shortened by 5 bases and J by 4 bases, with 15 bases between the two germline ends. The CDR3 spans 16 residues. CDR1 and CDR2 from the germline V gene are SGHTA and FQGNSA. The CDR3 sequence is CASSQPTLPGANVLTF. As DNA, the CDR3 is TGTGCCAGCAGCCAACCCACTCTTCCAGGGGCCAACGTCCTGACTTTC.

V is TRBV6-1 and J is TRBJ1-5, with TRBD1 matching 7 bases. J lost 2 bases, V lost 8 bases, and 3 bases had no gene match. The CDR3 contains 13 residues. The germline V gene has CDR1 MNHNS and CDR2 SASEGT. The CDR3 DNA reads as TGTGCCAGCTCAGACAGGGGCAATCAGCCCCAGCATTTT. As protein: CASSDRGNQPQHF.

CDR3 loop: CASSQVHSWGDSMRNTIYF. CDR3 DNA: TGCGCCAGCAGCCAAGTACACTCCTGGGGGGACAGCATGAGAAACACCATATATTTT. The gene calls are TRBV4-1 and TRBJ1-3; 7 nucleotides line up with TRBD1. The CDR3 sequence is 19 residues long. Germline trimming cut 1 base from V and 5 bases from J; bases unmatched to any gene: 17. Germline V CDR1 and CDR2: MGHRA, YSYEKL.

CDR3 region: CASSPDRNSNQPQHF. The CDR3 DNA reads as TGTGCCAGCAGCCCGGACAGAAATAGCAATCAGCCCCAGCATTTT. V is TRBV6-5 and J is TRBJ1-5; D perhaps matches TRBD1 (6 bases). The CDR3 sequence is 15 residues long. V shed 6 bases and J shed 0 bases, with 12 bases lying between them. Germline loops: CDR1 MNHEY, CDR2 SVGAGI.

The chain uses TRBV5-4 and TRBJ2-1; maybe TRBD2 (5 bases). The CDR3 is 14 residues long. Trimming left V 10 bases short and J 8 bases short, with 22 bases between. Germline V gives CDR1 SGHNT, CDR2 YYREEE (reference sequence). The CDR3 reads CALSRGDPRDEQFF. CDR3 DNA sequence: TGTGCCCTCAGTCGGGGAGACCCTAGGGATGAGCAGTTCTTC.

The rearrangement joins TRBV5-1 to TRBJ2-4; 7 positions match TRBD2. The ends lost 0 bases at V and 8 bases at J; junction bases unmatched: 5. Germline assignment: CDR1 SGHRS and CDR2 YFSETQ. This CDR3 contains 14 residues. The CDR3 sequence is CASSLEGGYDIQYF. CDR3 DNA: TGCGCCAGCAGCTTGGAGGGAGGGTACGACATTCAGTACTTC.

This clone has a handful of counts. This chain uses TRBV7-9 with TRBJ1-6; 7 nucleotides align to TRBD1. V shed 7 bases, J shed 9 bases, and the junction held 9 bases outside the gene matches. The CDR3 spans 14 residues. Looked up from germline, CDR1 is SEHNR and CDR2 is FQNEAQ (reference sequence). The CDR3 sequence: CASTTGTALSPLHF. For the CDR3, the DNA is TGTGCCAGCACTACCGGGACAGCCCTTTCACCCCTCCACTTT.

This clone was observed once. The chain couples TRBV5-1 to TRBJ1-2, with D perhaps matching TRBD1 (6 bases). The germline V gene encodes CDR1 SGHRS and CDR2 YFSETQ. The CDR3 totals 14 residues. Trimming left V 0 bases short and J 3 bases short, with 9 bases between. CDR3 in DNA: TGCGCCAGCAGCTTGGAGGACAGCTACTATGGCTACACCTTC. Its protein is CASSLEDSYYGYTF.

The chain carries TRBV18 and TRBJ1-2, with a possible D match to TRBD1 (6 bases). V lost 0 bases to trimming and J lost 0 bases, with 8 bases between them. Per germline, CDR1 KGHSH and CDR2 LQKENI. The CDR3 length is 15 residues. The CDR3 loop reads CASSPPRDTNYGYTF. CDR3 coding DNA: TGTGCCAGCTCACCACCCCGGGACACTAACTATGGCTACACCTTC.

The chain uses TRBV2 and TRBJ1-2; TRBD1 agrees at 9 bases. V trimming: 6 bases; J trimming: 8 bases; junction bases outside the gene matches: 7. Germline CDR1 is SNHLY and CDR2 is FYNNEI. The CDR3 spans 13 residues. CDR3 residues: CASRSQGASGYTF. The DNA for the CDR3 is TGTGCCAGCAGGTCACAGGGGGCGTCAGGCTACACCTTC.

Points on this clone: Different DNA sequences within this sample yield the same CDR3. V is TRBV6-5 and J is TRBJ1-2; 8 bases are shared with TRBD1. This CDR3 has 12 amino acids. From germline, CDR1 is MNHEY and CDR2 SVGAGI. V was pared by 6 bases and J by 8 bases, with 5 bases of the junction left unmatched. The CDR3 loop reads CASRGQEGGYTF. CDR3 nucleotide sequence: TGTGCCAGCAGGGGACAGGAGGGGGGCTACACCTTC.

The CDR3 reads CASSLNPGAETQYF. The CDR3 DNA reads as TGTGCCAGCAGCTTAAATCCGGGTGCGGAGACCCAGTACTTC. The chain is built from TRBV11-3 and TRBJ2-5; D call uncertain. The V end lost 2 bases, the J end lost 5 bases, and 12 bases lay between the germline ends. Germline lookup yields CDR1 SGHNT and CDR2 YENEEA. This CDR3 comprises 14 residues. Full variable domain (remainder filled in from reference TRBV11-3 and TRBJ2-5): EAGVVQSPRYKIIEKKQPVAFWCNPISGHNTLYWYLQNLGQGPELLIRYENEEAVDDSQLPKDRFSAERLKGVDSTLKIQPAELGDSAVYLCASSLNPGAETQYFGPGTRLLVL.

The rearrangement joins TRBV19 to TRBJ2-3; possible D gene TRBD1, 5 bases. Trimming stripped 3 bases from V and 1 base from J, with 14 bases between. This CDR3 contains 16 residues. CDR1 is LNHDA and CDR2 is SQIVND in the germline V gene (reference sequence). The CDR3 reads CASSMRRAGRTDTQYF. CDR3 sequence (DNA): TGTGCCAGTAGTATGCGTCGGGCAGGGCGCACAGATACGCAGTATTTT.

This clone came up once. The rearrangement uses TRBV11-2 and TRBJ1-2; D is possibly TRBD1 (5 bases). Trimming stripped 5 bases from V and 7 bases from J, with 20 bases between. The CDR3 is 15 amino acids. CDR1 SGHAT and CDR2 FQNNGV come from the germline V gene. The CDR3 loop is CASSPLGQGAGGYTF. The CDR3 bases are TGTGCCAGCAGCCCCCTCGGCCAGGGCGCGGGTGGCTACACCTTC.

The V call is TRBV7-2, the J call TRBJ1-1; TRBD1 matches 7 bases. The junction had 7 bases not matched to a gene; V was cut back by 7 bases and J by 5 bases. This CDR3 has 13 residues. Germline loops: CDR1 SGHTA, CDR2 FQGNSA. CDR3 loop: CASNRGGLTEAFF. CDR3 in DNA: TGTGCCAGCAACAGGGGAGGGTTGACTGAAGCTTTCTTT. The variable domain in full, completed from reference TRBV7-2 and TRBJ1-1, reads GAGVSQSPSNKVTEKGKDVELRCDPISGHTALYWYRQSLGQGLEFLIYFQGNSAPDKSGLPSDRFSAERTGGSVSTLTIQRTQQEDSAVYLCASNRGGLTEAFFGQGTRLTVV.